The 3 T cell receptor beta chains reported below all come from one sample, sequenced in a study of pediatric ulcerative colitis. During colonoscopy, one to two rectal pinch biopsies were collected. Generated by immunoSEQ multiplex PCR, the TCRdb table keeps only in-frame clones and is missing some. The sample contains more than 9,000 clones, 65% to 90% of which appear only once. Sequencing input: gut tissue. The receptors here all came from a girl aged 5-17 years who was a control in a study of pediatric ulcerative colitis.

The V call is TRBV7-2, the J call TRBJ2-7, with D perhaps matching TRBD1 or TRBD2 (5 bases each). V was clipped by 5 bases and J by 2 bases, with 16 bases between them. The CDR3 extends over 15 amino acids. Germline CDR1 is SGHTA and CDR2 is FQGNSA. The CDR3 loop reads CASSVGTSEAYEQYF. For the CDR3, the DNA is TGTGCCAGCAGCGTAGGGACCTCTGAGGCCTACGAGCAGTACTTC.

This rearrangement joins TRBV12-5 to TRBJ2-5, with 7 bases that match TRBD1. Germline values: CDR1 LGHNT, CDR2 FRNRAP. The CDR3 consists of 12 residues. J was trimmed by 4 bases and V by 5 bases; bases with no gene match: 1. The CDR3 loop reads CASGAGGETQYF. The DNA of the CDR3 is TGTGCTAGTGGTGCAGGGGGAGAGACCCAGTACTTC.

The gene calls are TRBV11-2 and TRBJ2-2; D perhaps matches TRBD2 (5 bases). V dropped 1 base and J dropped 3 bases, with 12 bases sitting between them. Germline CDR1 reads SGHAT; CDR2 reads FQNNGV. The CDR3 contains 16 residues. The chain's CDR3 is CASSLGRGGDTGELFF. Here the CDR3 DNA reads TGTGCCAGCAGCTTAGGTCGGGGTGGGGACACCGGGGAGCTGTTTTTT. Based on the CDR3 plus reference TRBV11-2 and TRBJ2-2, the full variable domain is EAGVAQSPRYKIIEKRQSVAFWCNPISGHATLYWYQQILGQGPKLLIQFQNNGVVDDSQLPKDRFSAERLKGVDSTLKIQPAKLEDSAVYLCASSLGRGGDTGELFFGEGSRLTVL.